What follows is one T cell receptor (beta chain) and its context. This sample stems from a study of blood T cell repertoires in COVID-19. In the study overall: Some COVID-19 samples were acute and others convalescent; all came from the United States, Italy and Spain.

Membership in each cohort depended on participant-reported clinical history. Original data processing: Scientists estimated how many nucleated cells there were by amplifying reference gene primers. Data came from immunoSEQ multiplex PCR; TCRdb stores just in-frame clones and leaves some out. V, J and clone size derive from that table, while D and trimming were established from the DNA sequence. The sample includes a few hundred thousand clones, approximately 86% seen only once; the top ten take 1.6%. Germline lookup yields CDR1 SGHTA and CDR2 FQGNSA. V gave up 7 bases and J gave up 8 bases; unmatched junction bases: 10. There are 15 residues in the CDR3.

This clonotype was obtained from a woman in her fifties or sixties who had recovered from COVID-19. Sequencing was done on a sample of PBMCs or T cells enriched from blood (not recorded which). This chain joins TRBV7-2 and TRBJ2-1; 11 bases are a match to TRBD2. CDR3 loop: CASIPLGLAGYEQFF. The CDR3 DNA sequence: TGTGCCAGCATCCCTCTCGGACTAGCGGGTTATGAGCAGTTCTTC. The full variable domain, rest sourced from reference TRBV7-2 and TRBJ2-1, is GAGVSQSPSNKVTEKGKDVELRCDPISGHTALYWYRQSLGQGLEFLIYFQGNSAPDKSGLPSDRFSAERTGGSVSTLTIQRTQQEDSAVYLCASIPLGLAGYEQFFGPGTRLTVL.